This TCR beta chain stems from a study of blood T cells in healthy people across ages. Donors ranged from roughly 6 to 95 years old and were healthy Caucasians in Russia. The V gene's germline CDR1 is MGHDK and CDR2 SYGVNS. The CDR3 has 13 amino acids. V gave up 9 bases and J gave up 2 bases, with 14 bases separating them. This clonotype has more than one count but fewer than ten. The antigen is unknown. The study, taken as a whole, reports: Compared with aged donors, long-lived donors showed fewer expanded clones, suggesting selection.

A J-beta primer mix and a sample-barcoded 5' primer were used in a second PCR of about 7 to 11 cycles. Unique molecular identifiers of 12 random nucleotides labeled each cDNA. A single record per CDR3 protein comes from TCRdb applying MiXCR to the 5' RACE reads. In the table there are around 1,000,000 distinct CDR3 sequences, 35% to 45% of which are singletons. The material sequenced was blood. This TCR was recovered from a man younger than 30 in good health. V usage is TRBV25-1 and J usage is TRBJ2-7; D perhaps matches TRBD1 (5 bases). CDR3 sequence reads: CASTGPATYEQYF. DNA for the CDR3: TGTGCCAGTACAGGACCAGCAACCTACGAGCAGTACTTC.